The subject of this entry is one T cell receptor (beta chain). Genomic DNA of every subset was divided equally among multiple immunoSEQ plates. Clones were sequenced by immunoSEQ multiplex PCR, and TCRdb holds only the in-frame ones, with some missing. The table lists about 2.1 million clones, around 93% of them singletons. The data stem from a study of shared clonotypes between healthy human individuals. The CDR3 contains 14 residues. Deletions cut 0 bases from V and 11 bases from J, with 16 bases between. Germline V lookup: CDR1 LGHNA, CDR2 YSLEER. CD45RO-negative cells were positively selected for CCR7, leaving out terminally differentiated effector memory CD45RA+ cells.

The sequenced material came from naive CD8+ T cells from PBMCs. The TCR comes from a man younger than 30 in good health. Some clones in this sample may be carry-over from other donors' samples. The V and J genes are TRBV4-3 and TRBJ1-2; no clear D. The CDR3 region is CASSQDVGFVKYTF. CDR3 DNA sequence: TGCGCCAGCAGCCAAGATGTGGGCTTTGTTAAATACACCTTC.